This T cell receptor beta chain was identified during a study of blood T cell repertoires in COVID-19. Study-wide background: Collection of acute and convalescent COVID-19 samples took place in the United States, Italy and Spain.

Original analysis: By means of reference gene primer amplification, nucleated cell counts were estimated. Libraries were prepared by immunoSEQ multiplex PCR; TCRdb keeps only in-frame clonotypes and omits some of them. Clone size and the V and J calls come from that table; the DNA yielded D and trimming. Of about 140,000 clones listed, approximately 80% are singletons. This clone has only a few counts. This TCR came from a human donor in a cohort sampled during active COVID-19. The source material was peripheral blood.

In DNA, the CDR3 is TGTGCCAGTAAATCCGGCGGGGGGGCCCTAGATACGCAGTATTTT. It yields the protein CASKSGGGALDTQYF. The V call is TRBV19, the J call TRBJ2-3; 9 nucleotides match TRBD2. The CDR3 totals 15 residues. The germline V gene has CDR1 LNHDA and CDR2 SQIVND (reference sequence). The V gene end was trimmed by 7 bases and the J gene end by 5 bases; junction bases not matched to a gene: 10.